Below, 23 T cell receptor beta chains from the same sample are listed, as sequenced in a study of patients and donors after allogeneic stem cell transplantation. TCRdb fed the RT-PCR reads into MiXCR, producing one record per CDR3 protein. The sample holds about 410,000 distinct CDR3 sequences; around 16% are singletons and the top ten take less than 9.5%. Material: blood, either unsorted or a sorted T cell fraction (not recorded which). These receptors originate from a human donor who was either an allogeneic HSCT recipient or a stem cell or donor lymphocyte infusion donor (not recorded which). It is not recorded whose cells these are; they may come from a transplant donor.

This rearrangement joins TRBV15 to TRBJ2-3; tentative D call: TRBD2 (6 bases). Germline lookup yields CDR1 LNHNV and CDR2 YYDKDF (reference sequence). Trimming cost V 0 bases and J 2 bases, with 18 bases left between them. The CDR3 has 18 residues. The CDR3, as DNA: TGTGCCACCAGCAGAGATATGCGCGGGGCCCTCGACACAGATACGCAGTATTTT. Its protein product is CATSRDMRGALDTDTQYF.

This clonotype has only a few counts. The genes are TRBV29-1 and TRBJ2-5; the D gene is possibly TRBD1 (6 bases). CDR3 length: 13 residues. The germline V gene has CDR1 SQVTM and CDR2 ANQGSEA. Trimming pared 7 bases from V and 3 bases from J, leaving 15 bases between. CDR3 region: CSEAGEREETQYF. CDR3 bases: TGCAGCGAAGCAGGGGAAAGGGAAGAGACCCAGTACTTC. The full variable domain, rest sourced from reference TRBV29-1 and TRBJ2-5, is SAVISQKPSRDICQRGTSLTIQCQVDSQVTMMFWYRQQPGQSLTLIATANQGSEATYESGFVIDKFPISRPNLTFSTLTVSNMSPEDSSIYLCSEAGEREETQYFGPGTRLLVL.

The chain is built from TRBV6-2 or TRBV6-3 and TRBJ2-2; 9 nucleotides agree with TRBD2. J was trimmed by 1 base and V by 7 bases; bases with no gene match: 4. CDR1 MNHEY and CDR2 SVGEGT come from the germline V gene. There are 15 residues in the CDR3. The CDR3 DNA reads TGTGCCAGCAACTCACTAGCGGGGAACACCGGGGAGCTGTTTTTT. It is translated as CASNSLAGNTGELFF.

The V call is TRBV6-5, the J call TRBJ2-3; TRBD2 agrees at 8 bases. Trimming took 2 bases from V and 5 from J; bases not matched to a gene: 12. This CDR3 region has 17 residues. Germline V gives CDR1 MNHEY, CDR2 SVGAGI. The CDR3 loop reads CASSYNVGSGAGDTQYF. Written as DNA, the CDR3 is TGTGCCAGCAGTTACAACGTAGGTAGCGGGGCAGGAGATACGCAGTATTTT.

This chain joins TRBV20-1 and TRBJ2-3; D is ambiguous. This CDR3 region has 14 residues. Looked up from germline, CDR1 is DFQATT and CDR2 is SNEGSKA (reference sequence). Trimming shortened V by 3 bases and J by 1 base, and 11 bases separated the two germline ends. In DNA, the CDR3 is TGCAGTGCTAGGGGTAGTCTACGCACAGATACGCAGTATTTT. The encoded protein is CSARGSLRTDTQYF.

This clonotype was seen ten or more times. The chain joins TRBV12-3 or TRBV12-4 to TRBJ2-3, with a possible D match to TRBD2 (5 bases). CDR3 length: 16 amino acids. V was clipped by 3 bases and J by 0 bases, with 13 bases between them. The CDR3 loop reads CASSFPLAASTDTQYF. As DNA, the CDR3 is TGTGCCAGCAGTTTTCCGCTAGCCGCTAGCACAGATACGCAGTATTTT.

This clonotype appeared a few times. The V call is TRBV5-1, the J call TRBJ1-1; 9 bases line up with TRBD1. V gave up 3 bases and J gave up 5 bases; unmatched junction bases: 8. The CDR3 is made up of 15 amino acids. From germline, CDR1 is SGHRS and CDR2 YFSETQ. The CDR3 nucleotides are TGCGCCAGCAGCTCCACCGGGACAGGGACGACTGAAGCTTTCTTT. This codes for CASSSTGTGTTEAFF. Using reference TRBV5-1 and TRBJ1-1 for the parts outside the CDR3, the full variable domain is KAGVTQTPRYLIKTRGQQVTLSCSPISGHRSVSWYQQTPGQGLQFLFEYFSETQRNKGNFPGRFSGRQFSNSRSEMNVSTLELGDSALYLCASSSTGTGTTEAFFGQGTRLTVV.

This clonotype was counted only a few times. This chain uses TRBV5-1 with TRBJ2-7; D is undetermined. The CDR3 is made up of 13 amino acids. Germline V CDR1 and CDR2: SGHRS, YFSETQ. Trimming removed 1 base from V and 2 bases from J, with 7 bases in between. CDR3 residues: CASSLSDPYEQYF. CDR3 nucleotides: TGCGCCAGCAGCTTGTCGGACCCCTACGAGCAGTACTTC.

This chain uses TRBV11-2 with TRBJ1-4, with D perhaps matching TRBD1 (5 bases). Germline assignment: CDR1 SGHAT and CDR2 FQNNGV. This CDR3 has 17 residues. V gave up 5 bases and J gave up 0 bases, with 16 bases separating them. The chain's CDR3 is CASSPTGGKATNEKLFF. In DNA, the CDR3 is TGTGCCAGCAGCCCCACCGGGGGGAAGGCAACTAATGAAAAACTGTTTTTT.

The chain recombines TRBV5-1 with TRBJ2-1; TRBD2 agrees at 16 bases. Losses at the gene ends were 3 bases for V and 7 bases for J; bases not matched to a gene: 4. CDR1 and CDR2 from the germline V gene are SGHRS and YFSETQ. CDR3 length equals 16 residues. The CDR3 bases are TGCGCCAGCAGCTCGGGACTAGCGGGGGGGCTTAATGAGCAGTTCTTC. It codes for CASSSGLAGGLNEQFF. Using reference TRBV5-1 and TRBJ2-1 for the parts outside the CDR3, the full variable domain is KAGVTQTPRYLIKTRGQQVTLSCSPISGHRSVSWYQQTPGQGLQFLFEYFSETQRNKGNFPGRFSGRQFSNSRSEMNVSTLELGDSALYLCASSSGLAGGLNEQFFGPGTRLTVL.

The chain joins TRBV7-2 to TRBJ1-6; the D is unclear. The CDR3 is made up of 15 amino acids. Germline CDR1 reads SGHTA; CDR2 reads FQGNSA. Trimming removed 5 bases from V and 8 bases from J, with 16 bases in between. For the CDR3, the DNA is TGTGCCAGCAGCCTTAGAGGACTAACAGATTCACCCCTCCACTTT. It encodes CASSLRGLTDSPLHF.

The V gene is TRBV7-9, the J gene TRBJ1-4, with TRBD1 as a possible D gene (5 bases). This CDR3 region has 14 residues. The germline CDR1 and CDR2 sequences are SEHNR and FQNEAQ (reference sequence). Trimming shortened V by 5 bases and J by 8 bases, and 15 bases separated the two germline ends. The CDR3 DNA reads TGTGCCAGCAGCCTCAGGGAATTGCGGGAAAAACTGTTTTTT. It encodes CASSLRELREKLFF.

The rearrangement links TRBV7-2 to TRBJ1-1; 9 bases match TRBD1. In germline, CDR1 is SGHTA, CDR2 FQGNSA. The CDR3 spans 15 residues. V dropped 6 bases and J dropped 4; count of bases not matched to a gene: 9. DNA of the CDR3: TGTGCCAGCAGGCGAAACAGGGGGCTTGGCACTGAAGCTTTCTTT. This gives the protein CASRRNRGLGTEAFF.

This chain joins TRBV5-1 and TRBJ1-4; D is ambiguous. Trimming took 0 bases from V and 0 from J, leaving 3 bases between them. This CDR3 is built from 14 residues. Germline V gene lookup returns CDR1 SGHRS and CDR2 YFSETQ. This chain's CDR3 is CASSLAATNEKLFF. In DNA, the CDR3 is TGCGCCAGCAGCTTGGCCGCAACTAATGAAAAACTGTTTTTT.

The chain recombines TRBV20-1 with TRBJ2-3, with D possibly TRBD2 on 5 matching bases. Looked up from germline, CDR1 is DFQATT and CDR2 is SNEGSKA (reference sequence). The CDR3 has 10 amino acids. V gave up 3 bases and J gave up 8 bases, with 6 bases separating them. CDR3 bases: TGCAGTGCTAGTCGGGGTACGCAGTATTTT. It specifies CSASRGTQYF.

This clonotype was detected ten times or more. The chain links TRBV20-1 to TRBJ1-5; D is unresolved. Germline CDR1 DFQATT, CDR2 SNEGSKA (reference sequence). This CDR3 has 13 amino acids. Trimming left V 4 bases short and J 3 bases short, with 10 bases between. CDR3 coding DNA: TGCAGTGCTAACAAGTACCTCAATCAGCCCCAGCATTTT. Protein product: CSANKYLNQPQHF.

This clonotype turned up a few times. V is TRBV9 and J is TRBJ1-2; no clear D. The CDR3 contains 13 residues. Germline V gives CDR1 SGDLS, CDR2 YYNGEE. Trimming removed 4 bases at V and 4 bases at J, with 11 bases between. This CDR3 reads CASSSTLFYGYTF. The DNA of the CDR3 is TGTGCCAGCAGCTCTACTCTGTTCTATGGCTACACCTTC.

The CDR3 DNA sequence: TGTGCCGGTTGGACAGAAAGGAATGAGCAGTTCTTC. This gives the protein CAGWTERNEQFF. The chain couples TRBV7-9 to TRBJ2-1; tentatively, D is TRBD1 (6 bases). The CDR3 sequence is 12 residues long. Trimming removed 11 bases at V and 7 bases at J, with 15 bases between. The V gene's germline CDR1 is SEHNR and CDR2 FQNEAQ (reference sequence).

Only a few counts were recorded for this clonotype. The chain recombines TRBV27 with TRBJ1-6; TRBD1 matches 7 bases. The trim removed 5 bases at V and 14 bases at J, leaving 15 bases unmatched. Germline assignment: CDR1 MNHEY and CDR2 SMNVEV (reference sequence). CDR3 length: 15 residues. Written as DNA, the CDR3 is TGTGCCAGCAGTCCCCCGGGACAGACGGGTAGGGCCCTCCACTTT. This sequence encodes CASSPPGQTGRALHF.

This chain connects TRBV20-1 to TRBJ2-5; 8 nucleotides line up with TRBD2. The CDR3 has 14 residues. Germline V lookup: CDR1 DFQATT, CDR2 SNEGSKA (reference sequence). After removal of 6 bases from V and 2 bases from J, the junction contained 8 bases not matched to a gene. CDR3 sequence: CSARRTGGQETQYF. CDR3 nucleotides: TGCAGTGCCAGGCGGACGGGGGGGCAAGAGACCCAGTACTTC.

This clonotype has a count of ten or more. This chain links TRBV12-3 or TRBV12-4 with TRBJ2-2; weak D call: TRBD2 (6 bases). The CDR3 sequence is 15 residues long. V was trimmed by 1 base and J by 1 base, leaving 7 bases between them. This chain's CDR3 is CASSLDGRNTGELFF. DNA of the CDR3: TGTGCCAGCAGTTTAGACGGGAGGAACACCGGGGAGCTGTTTTTT.

This clonotype was counted a few times. This chain links TRBV20-1 with TRBJ2-1; D gene ambiguous. This CDR3 spans 14 amino acids. Per the germline V gene, CDR1 is DFQATT and CDR2 is SNEGSKA (reference sequence). Between the trimmed V and J ends, which lost 6 bases and 5 bases, there was a span of 17 bases. Here the CDR3 reads CSAGNRWQNNEQFF. CDR3 DNA: TGCAGTGCGGGGAACAGATGGCAGAACAATGAGCAGTTCTTC.

The chain couples TRBV4-2 to TRBJ2-2, with no clear D. This CDR3 is built from 14 residues. Trimming shortened V by 3 bases and J by 2 bases, and 7 bases separated the two germline ends. Germline CDR1 LGHNA, CDR2 YNFKEQ. The CDR3, as DNA: TGTGCCAGCAGCCAGCATGGAAACACCGGGGAGCTGTTTTTT. Residues: CASSQHGNTGELFF.